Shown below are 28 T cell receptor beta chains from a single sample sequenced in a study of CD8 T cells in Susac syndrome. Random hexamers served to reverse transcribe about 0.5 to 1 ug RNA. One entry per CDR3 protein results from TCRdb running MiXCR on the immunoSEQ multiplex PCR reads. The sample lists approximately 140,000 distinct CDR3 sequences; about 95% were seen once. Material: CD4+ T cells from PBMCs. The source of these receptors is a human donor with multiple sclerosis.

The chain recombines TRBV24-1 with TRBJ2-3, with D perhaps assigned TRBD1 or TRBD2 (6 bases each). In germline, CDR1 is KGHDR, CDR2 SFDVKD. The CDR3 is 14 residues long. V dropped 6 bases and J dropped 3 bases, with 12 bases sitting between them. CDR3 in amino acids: CATSLTGATDTQYF. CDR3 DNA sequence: TGTGCCACCAGTCTAACGGGGGCTACAGATACGCAGTATTTT.

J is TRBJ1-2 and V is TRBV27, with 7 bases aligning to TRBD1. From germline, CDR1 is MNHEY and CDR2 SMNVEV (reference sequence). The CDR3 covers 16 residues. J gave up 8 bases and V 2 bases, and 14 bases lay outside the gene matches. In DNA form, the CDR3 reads TGTGCCAGCAGTTTACTTGGCCCAACAGGGGTTCAGGGCTACACCTTC. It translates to CASSLLGPTGVQGYTF.

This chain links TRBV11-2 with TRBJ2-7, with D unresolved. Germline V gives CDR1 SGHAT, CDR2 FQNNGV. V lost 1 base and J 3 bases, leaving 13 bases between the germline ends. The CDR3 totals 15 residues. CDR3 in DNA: TGTGCCAGCAGCTTAGTGTGGAAGGGCGACTACGAGCAGTACTTC. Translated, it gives CASSLVWKGDYEQYF. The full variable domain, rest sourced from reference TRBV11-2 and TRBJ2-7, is EAGVAQSPRYKIIEKRQSVAFWCNPISGHATLYWYQQILGQGPKLLIQFQNNGVVDDSQLPKDRFSAERLKGVDSTLKIQPAKLEDSAVYLCASSLVWKGDYEQYFGPGTRLTVT.

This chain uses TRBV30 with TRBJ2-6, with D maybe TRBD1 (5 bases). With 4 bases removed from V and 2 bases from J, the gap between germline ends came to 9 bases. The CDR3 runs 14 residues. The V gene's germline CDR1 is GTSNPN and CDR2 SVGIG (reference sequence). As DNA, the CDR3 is TGTGCCTGGACGGCAGGGACTGGGGCCAACGTCCTGACTTTC. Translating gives CAWTAGTGANVLTF.

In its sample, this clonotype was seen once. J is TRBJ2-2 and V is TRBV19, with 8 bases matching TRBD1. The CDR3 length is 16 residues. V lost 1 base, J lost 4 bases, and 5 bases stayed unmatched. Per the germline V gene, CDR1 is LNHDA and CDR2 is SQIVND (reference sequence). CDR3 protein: CASSIGRQGATGELFF. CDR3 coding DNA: TGTGCCAGTAGTATAGGGAGGCAGGGGGCCACCGGGGAGCTGTTTTTT. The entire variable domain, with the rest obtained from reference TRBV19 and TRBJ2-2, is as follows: DGGITQSPKYLFRKEGQNVTLSCEQNLNHDAMYWYRQDPGQGLRLIYYSQIVNDFQKGDIAEGYSVSREKKESFPLTVTSAQKNPTAFYLCASSIGRQGATGELFFGEGSRLTVL.

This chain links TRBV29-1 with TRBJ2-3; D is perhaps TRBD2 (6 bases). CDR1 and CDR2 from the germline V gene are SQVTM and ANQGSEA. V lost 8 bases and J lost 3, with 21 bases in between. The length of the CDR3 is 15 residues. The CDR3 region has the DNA TGCAGCACAAAACGGGACTCCGGGCATACAGATACGCAGTATTTT. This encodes CSTKRDSGHTDTQYF.

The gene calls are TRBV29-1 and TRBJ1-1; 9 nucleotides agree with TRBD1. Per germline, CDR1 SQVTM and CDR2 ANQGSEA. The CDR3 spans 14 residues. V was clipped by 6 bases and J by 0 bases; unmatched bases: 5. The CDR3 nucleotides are TGCAGCGTCGGGGGGACAGGGCTGAACACTGAAGCTTTCTTT. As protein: CSVGGTGLNTEAFF.

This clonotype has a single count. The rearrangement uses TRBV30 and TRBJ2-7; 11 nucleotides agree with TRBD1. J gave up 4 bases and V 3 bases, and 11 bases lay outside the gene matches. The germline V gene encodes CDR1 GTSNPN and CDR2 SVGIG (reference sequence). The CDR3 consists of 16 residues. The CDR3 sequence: CAWSQFRDRGRYEQYF. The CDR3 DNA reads TGTGCCTGGAGCCAATTCCGGGACAGGGGGAGGTACGAGCAGTACTTC.

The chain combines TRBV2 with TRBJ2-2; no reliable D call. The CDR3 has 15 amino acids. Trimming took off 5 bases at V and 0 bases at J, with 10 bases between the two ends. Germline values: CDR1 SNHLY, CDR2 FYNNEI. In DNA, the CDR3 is TGTGCCAGCAGTAAGGTACCCGCGAACACCGGGGAGCTGTTTTTT. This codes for CASSKVPANTGELFF.

The CDR3 DNA reads as TGTGCCAGCAGCTTAGAACGAGCTCGCAATGAGCAGTTCTTC. Amino acids: CASSLERARNEQFF. This chain links TRBV7-9 with TRBJ2-1, with no clear D. Trimming removed 1 base from V and 6 bases from J, with 10 bases in between. The CDR3 length is 14 residues. Germline loops: CDR1 SEHNR, CDR2 FQNEAQ (reference sequence).

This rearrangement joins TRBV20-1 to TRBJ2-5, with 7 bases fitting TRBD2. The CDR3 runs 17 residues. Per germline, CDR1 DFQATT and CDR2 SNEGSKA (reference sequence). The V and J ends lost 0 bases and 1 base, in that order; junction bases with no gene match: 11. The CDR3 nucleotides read TGCAGTGCTAGAGATGGGCGGGGCGGGAGACTCCAAGAGACCCAGTACTTC. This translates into CSARDGRGGRLQETQYF.

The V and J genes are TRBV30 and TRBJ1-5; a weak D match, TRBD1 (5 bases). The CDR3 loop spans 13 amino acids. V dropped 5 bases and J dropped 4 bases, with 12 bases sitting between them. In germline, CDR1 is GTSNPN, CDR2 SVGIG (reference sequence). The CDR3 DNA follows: TGTGCCTGGGCAGGGATTCTAAATCAGCCCCAGCATTTT. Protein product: CAWAGILNQPQHF.

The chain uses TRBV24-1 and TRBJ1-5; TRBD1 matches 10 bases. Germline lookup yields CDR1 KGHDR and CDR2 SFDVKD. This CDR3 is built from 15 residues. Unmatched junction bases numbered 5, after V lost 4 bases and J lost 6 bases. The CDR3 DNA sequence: TGTGCCACCAGTGACCCGACAGGGGGCGGTCAGCCCCAGCATTTT. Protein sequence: CATSDPTGGGQPQHF.

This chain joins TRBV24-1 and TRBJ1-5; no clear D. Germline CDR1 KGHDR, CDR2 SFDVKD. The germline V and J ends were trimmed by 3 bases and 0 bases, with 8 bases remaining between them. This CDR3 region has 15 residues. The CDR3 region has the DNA TGTGCCACCAGTGATAGACAACTTAGCAATCAGCCCCAGCATTTT. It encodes CATSDRQLSNQPQHF.

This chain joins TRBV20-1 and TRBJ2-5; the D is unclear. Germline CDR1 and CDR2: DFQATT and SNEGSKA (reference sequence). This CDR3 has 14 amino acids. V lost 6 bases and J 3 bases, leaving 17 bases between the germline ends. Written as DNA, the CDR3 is TGCAGTGCGGACGTTCTATTGGGGAAAGAGACCCAGTACTTC. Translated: CSADVLLGKETQYF.

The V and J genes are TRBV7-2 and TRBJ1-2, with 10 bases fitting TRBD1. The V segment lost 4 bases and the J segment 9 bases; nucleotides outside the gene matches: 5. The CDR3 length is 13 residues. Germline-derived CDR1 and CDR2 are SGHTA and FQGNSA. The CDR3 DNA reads TGTGCCAGCAGCTCCCGGGACAGGGGTAGCTACACCTTC. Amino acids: CASSSRDRGSYTF.

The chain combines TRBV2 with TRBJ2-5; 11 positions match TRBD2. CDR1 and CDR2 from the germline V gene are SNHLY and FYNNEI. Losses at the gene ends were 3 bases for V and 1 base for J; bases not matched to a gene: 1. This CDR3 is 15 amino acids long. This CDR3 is CASSEGLAVQETQYF. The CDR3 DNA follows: TGTGCCAGCAGTGAGGGACTAGCGGTCCAAGAGACCCAGTACTTC.

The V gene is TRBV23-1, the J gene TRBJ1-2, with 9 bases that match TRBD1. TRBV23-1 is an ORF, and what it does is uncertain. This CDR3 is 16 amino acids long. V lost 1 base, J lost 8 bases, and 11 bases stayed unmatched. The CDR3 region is CASSQFADRGERGYTF. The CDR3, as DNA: TGCGCCAGCAGTCAATTCGCGGACAGGGGAGAGCGAGGCTACACCTTC.

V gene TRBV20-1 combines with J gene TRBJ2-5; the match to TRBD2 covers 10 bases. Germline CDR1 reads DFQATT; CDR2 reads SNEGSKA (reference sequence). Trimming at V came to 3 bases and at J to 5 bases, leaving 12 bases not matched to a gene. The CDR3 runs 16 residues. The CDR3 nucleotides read TGCAGTGCTAGGGGCGCGGGCCTAGCGGGAGTCGAGACCCAGTACTTC. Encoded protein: CSARGAGLAGVETQYF.

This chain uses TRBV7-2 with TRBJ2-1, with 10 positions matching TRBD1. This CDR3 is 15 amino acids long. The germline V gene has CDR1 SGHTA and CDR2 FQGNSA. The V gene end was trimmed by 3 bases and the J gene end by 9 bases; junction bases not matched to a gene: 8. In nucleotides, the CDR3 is TGTGCCAGCAGCTTTCCGGGACAGGGGACAACTGAGCAGTTCTTC. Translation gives CASSFPGQGTTEQFF.

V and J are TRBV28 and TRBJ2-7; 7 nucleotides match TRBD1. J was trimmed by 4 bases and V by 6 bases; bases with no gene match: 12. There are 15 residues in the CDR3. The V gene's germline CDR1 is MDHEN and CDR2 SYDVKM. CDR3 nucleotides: TGTGCCAGCAGCCTCCTGCGGACAGGCAAATACGAGCAGTACTTC. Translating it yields CASSLLRTGKYEQYF.

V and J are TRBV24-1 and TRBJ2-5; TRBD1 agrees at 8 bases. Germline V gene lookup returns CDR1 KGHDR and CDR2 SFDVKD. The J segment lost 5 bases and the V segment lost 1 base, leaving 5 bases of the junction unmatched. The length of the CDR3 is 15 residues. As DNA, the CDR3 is TGTGCCACCAGTGATTTCGACAGGGGTTGGGAGACCCAGTACTTC. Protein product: CATSDFDRGWETQYF.

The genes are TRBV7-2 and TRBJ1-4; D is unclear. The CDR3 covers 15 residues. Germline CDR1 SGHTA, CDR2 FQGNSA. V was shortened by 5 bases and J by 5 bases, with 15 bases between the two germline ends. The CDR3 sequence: CASSLLPGRNEKLFF. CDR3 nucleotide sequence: TGTGCCAGCAGCCTCCTCCCGGGCCGGAATGAAAAACTGTTTTTT. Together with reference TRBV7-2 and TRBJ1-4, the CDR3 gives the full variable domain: GAGVSQSPSNKVTEKGKDVELRCDPISGHTALYWYRQSLGQGLEFLIYFQGNSAPDKSGLPSDRFSAERTGGSVSTLTIQRTQQEDSAVYLCASSLLPGRNEKLFFGSGTQLSVL.

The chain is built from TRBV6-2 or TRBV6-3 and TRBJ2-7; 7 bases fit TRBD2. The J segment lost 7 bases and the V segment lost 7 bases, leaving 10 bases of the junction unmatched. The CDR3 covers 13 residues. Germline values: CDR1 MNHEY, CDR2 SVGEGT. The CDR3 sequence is CASIEAGAREQYF. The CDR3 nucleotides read TGTGCCAGCATCGAGGCGGGAGCGAGGGAGCAGTACTTC.

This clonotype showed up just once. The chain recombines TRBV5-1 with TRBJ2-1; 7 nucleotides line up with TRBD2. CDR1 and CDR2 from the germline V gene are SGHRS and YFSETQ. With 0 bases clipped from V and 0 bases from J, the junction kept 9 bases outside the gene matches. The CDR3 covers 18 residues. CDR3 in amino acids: CASSLVSLTGGSYNEQFF. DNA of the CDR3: TGCGCCAGCAGCTTGGTCTCTCTTACGGGGGGCTCCTACAATGAGCAGTTCTTC.

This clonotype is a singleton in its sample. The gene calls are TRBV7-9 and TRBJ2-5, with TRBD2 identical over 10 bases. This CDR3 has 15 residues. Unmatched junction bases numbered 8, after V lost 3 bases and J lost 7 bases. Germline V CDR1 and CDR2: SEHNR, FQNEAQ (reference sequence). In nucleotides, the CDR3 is TGTGCCAGCAGCTTGGGAGCGGGAGGGCCGGGGACCCAGTACTTC. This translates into CASSLGAGGPGTQYF. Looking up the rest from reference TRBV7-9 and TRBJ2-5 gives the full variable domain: DTGVSQNPRHKITKRGQNVTFRCDPISEHNRLYWYRQTLGQGPEFLTYFQNEAQLEKSRLLSDRFSAERPKGSFSTLEIQRTEQGDSAMYLCASSLGAGGPGTQYFGPGTRLLVL.

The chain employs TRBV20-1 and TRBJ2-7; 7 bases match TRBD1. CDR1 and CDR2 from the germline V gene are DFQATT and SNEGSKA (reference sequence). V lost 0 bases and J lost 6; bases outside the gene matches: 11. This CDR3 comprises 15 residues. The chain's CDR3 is CSARDFDRVSREQYF. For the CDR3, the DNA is TGCAGTGCTAGAGATTTTGACAGGGTGTCCCGCGAGCAGTACTTC.

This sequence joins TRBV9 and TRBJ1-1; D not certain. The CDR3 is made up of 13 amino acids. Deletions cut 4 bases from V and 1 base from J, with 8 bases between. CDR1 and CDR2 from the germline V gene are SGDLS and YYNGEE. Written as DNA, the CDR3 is TGTGCCAGCAGCCGGACCACGAACACTGAAGCTTTCTTT. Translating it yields CASSRTTNTEAFF.